This is a list of T cell receptor beta chains from one sample in a study of blood T cell repertoires in COVID-19. Profiled with immunoSEQ multiplex PCR; TCRdb holds only in-frame clones, not every one. The sample lists around 83,000 clones; around 90% were seen once. Sequenced material: peripheral blood. Receptor source: a man older than 75 with active or convalescent COVID-19. The CDR3 runs from the conserved cysteine through the conserved F or W. A D gene is named only where the DNA matches it firmly. Clone size is given for some rows only: seen once, a few or many times, or a class if the clone is expanded.

d_gene	abundance	v_gene	j_gene	CDR3nt	CDR3aa
TRBD1	-	TRBV5-5	TRBJ1-2	TGTGCCAGCAGCCCCGAGACAGGGGTCCTCTATGGCTACACCTTC	CASSPETGVLYGYTF
TRBD1	-	TRBV4-2	TRBJ1-6	TGTGCCAGCAGCCGAGACAGGGGTATGTCCTATAATTCACCCCTCCACTTT	CASSRDRGMSYNSPLHF
-	-	TRBV5-6	TRBJ1-2	TGTGCCAGCAGCTTGGGCAGGGGCGTCTATGGCTACACCTTC	CASSLGRGVYGYTF
-	-	TRBV18	TRBJ1-2	TGTGCCAGCTCACCACCGACAGCTACTAACTATGGCTACACCTTC	CASSPPTATNYGYTF
TRBD2	-	TRBV24-1	TRBJ2-1	TGTGCCACCAGTGATTTCTCTTCCCCGGGAGGACCCTACAATGAGCAGTTCTTC	CATSDFSSPGGPYNEQFF
TRBD1	-	TRBV4-1	TRBJ2-1	TGCGCCAGCAGCTGGGCCGGACAGGGGTGGGATGAGCAGTTCTTC	CASSWAGQGWDEQFF
-	once	TRBV6-6	TRBJ1-1	TGTGCCAGCAGTTCTTTCAGCACTGAAGCTTTCTTT	CASSSFSTEAFF
TRBD2	-	TRBV2	TRBJ2-3	TGTGCCAGCAAGAGAGCGGGAGACATGCAGTATTTT	CASKRAGDMQYF
-	-	TRBV18	TRBJ1-4	TGTGCCAGCTCACCCGGCAGGGATGAAAAACTGTTTTTT	CASSPGRDEKLFF
TRBD2	-	TRBV18	TRBJ2-1	TGTGCCAGCTCGTCCCGGACTAGCGGGGGGTTTAATGAGCAGTTCTTC	CASSSRTSGGFNEQFF
TRBD2	-	TRBV24-1	TRBJ2-2	TGTGCCACCACCAAGGGGGCTAGCGGGAGGGCCCCCCGAGACACCGGGGAGCTGTTTTTT	CATTKGASGRAPRDTGELFF
-	-	TRBV21-1	TRBJ1-5	TGTGCCACTCAAACGGCAGGGGAAGGGGGTCGGTCAGATCAGCCCCAGCATTTT	CATQTAGEGGRSDQPQHF
TRBD2	-	TRBV18	TRBJ2-2	TGTGCCAGCTCACCGAGGACTAGCGGGAGTACGGGCACCGGGGAGCTGTTTTTT	CASSPRTSGSTGTGELFF
TRBD1	-	TRBV28	TRBJ2-4	TGTGCCAGCAGTCTGTGGGGACAGTTAGCCAAAAACATTCAGTACTTC	CASSLWGQLAKNIQYF
-	-	TRBV5-4	TRBJ2-2	TGTGCCAGCAGCTTGGGGAGGGGAAGGGAGCTGTTTTTT	CASSLGRGRELFF
-	-	TRBV5-1	TRBJ2-1	TGCGCCAGCAGCTTGCGGGCAGGGAAGACCGATGAGCAGTTCTTC	CASSLRAGKTDEQFF
-	-	TRBV27	TRBJ2-3	TGTGCCAGCAGTTTTAGGGGGACGAATACGCAGTATTTT	CASSFRGTNTQYF
TRBD1	once	TRBV29-1	TRBJ2-2	TGCAGCGTTGGATTACGAAGGACAGGGAAGAACACCGGGGAGCTGTTTTTT	CSVGLRRTGKNTGELFF
-	few	TRBV7-9	TRBJ1-2	TGTGCCAGCAGCTTAGTGTTGGGGCATGACTATGGCTACACCTTC	CASSLVLGHDYGYTF
-	-	TRBV11-2	TRBJ1-5	TGTGCCAGCAGCTTAGGGCACGGCAATCAGCCCCAGCATTTT	CASSLGHGNQPQHF
-	once	TRBV6-5	TRBJ2-2	TGTGCCAGCAGAAGGGGAACGAACACCGGGGAGCTGTTTTTT	CASRRGTNTGELFF
TRBD2	-	TRBV6-5	TRBJ2-1	TGTGCCAGCAGGGTGGGACTAGCGTATGATAATGAGCAGTTCTTC	CASRVGLAYDNEQFF
-	-	TRBV7-2	TRBJ1-5	TGTGCCAGCAGCCCTAGCGGTGCCTACAATCAGCCCCAGCATTTT	CASSPSGAYNQPQHF
-	-	TRBV6-5	TRBJ2-1	TGTGCAACGGTCCAACCAGGGGATGAGCAGTTCTTC	CATVQPGDEQFF
TRBD1	once	TRBV5-5	TRBJ1-1	TGTGCCAGCAGCAACGACAGGGTCCGAACTGAAGCTTTCTTT	CASSNDRVRTEAFF
-	-	TRBV4-1	TRBJ2-5	TGCGCCAGCAGCCAAGGGGGGGTGCAAGAGACCCAGTACTTC	CASSQGGVQETQYF
TRBD2	-	TRBV24-1	TRBJ2-1	TGTGCCACCAGCCGAAGGACTAGCGGGTACAATGAGCAGTTCTTC	CATSRRTSGYNEQFF
-	-	TRBV5-1	TRBJ2-3	TGCGCCAGCAGCTTCCCAGGTCCGACAGATACGCAGTATTTT	CASSFPGPTDTQYF